The source of this TCR beta chain is a study of blood T cell repertoires in COVID-19. Whole-study context: The samples span acute and convalescent COVID-19 from the United States, Italy and Spain. Sample material is recorded as cDNA or gDNA derived from T cells, B-cell-depleted T cells, or PBMCs.

Germline CDR1 and CDR2: MDHEN and SYDVKM. The CDR3 has 15 amino acids. Trimming pared 6 bases from V and 5 bases from J, leaving 19 bases between. Authors' methods: Reference gene primer amplification yielded estimated nucleated cell counts. Sequencing used immunoSEQ multiplex PCR; TCRdb keeps in-frame clones, though not all of them. V and J calls and clone size follow that table, whereas D and trimming were derived from the DNA. The data show 35,000 to 50,000 clones, with 88% seen just once and nearly 5% held by the top ten. What was sequenced was peripheral blood. This clonotype originated in a human donor in a cohort sampled during active COVID-19. The genes are TRBV28 and TRBJ1-2; unclear D gene. The CDR3 loop reads CASSQRAFPWYGYTF. The CDR3 coding sequence is TGTGCCAGCAGCCAGAGGGCTTTCCCGTGGTATGGCTACACCTTC.